The rows below give T cell receptor beta chains drawn from one sample of a study of blood T cell repertoires in COVID-19. Some clones are missing from TCRdb's copy, which holds only in-frame ones; the method was immunoSEQ multiplex PCR. The data show 45,000 to 60,000 clones, roughly 90% seen once. The sequencing sample was made of peripheral blood. The receptors here all came from a man aged 50 to 59 with acute or convalescent COVID-19. Both conserved end residues are trimmed from each CDR3. The size field is filled for only some rows; it gives once, few, many or a size class.

j_call v_call clone_size cdr3_aa
TRBJ2-3 TRBV27 . ASSSPGLAGESGLTDTQY
TRBJ2-2 TRBV7-9 . ASGPTRDGELF
TRBJ2-7 TRBV6-1 . ASSDSLPSAQY
TRBJ2-2 TRBV6-5 . ASSRSGSNTGELF
TRBJ2-2 TRBV7-7 . ASSSLGQVGGELF
TRBJ1-2 TRBV19 . ASSPRGIPRGRDGYT
TRBJ1-2 TRBV2 . ASSEAPRGMGYGYT
TRBJ1-5 TRBV27 . ASSLSGRQPQH
TRBJ2-5 TRBV29-1 once SVSLGTGGEETQY
TRBJ2-3 TRBV5-1 . ASSFGLALTTDTQY
TRBJ1-6 TRBV4-1 . ASSQGLGEEDYNSPLH
TRBJ2-2 TRBV18 . ASSPNRAGGSGELF
TRBJ1-1 TRBV19 . ASSIGRGTEAF
TRBJ1-2 TRBV30 . ACRDRANYGYT
TRBJ2-1 TRBV18 . ASSPTSLPSGNYNEQF
TRBJ1-1 TRBV28 . ASSSTGLNTEAF
TRBJ2-5 TRBV7-2 . ASSPGTSGRAETQY
TRBJ1-4 TRBV5-1 . ASSGLGVFNEKLF
TRBJ2-3 TRBV7-2 . ASSFGGITEAQY
TRBJ1-4 TRBV5-5 . ASSLQGRSEKLF
TRBJ2-6 TRBV6-4 . ASSVGSSGPSGANVLT
TRBJ1-6 TRBV7-8 . ASSPGQANSPLH
TRBJ2-7 TRBV29-1 . SVWGAGGRYEQY
TRBJ2-7 TRBV9 . ASSVGLGLAGGPTYEQY
TRBJ2-1 TRBV29-1 . SVEASGRNEQF
TRBJ2-2 TRBV5-1 . ASSLAAGGVTNTGELF
TRBJ1-2 TRBV10-2 . ASSGDSRGGYT
TRBJ2-2 TRBV5-1 few ASSLASGRGELF
TRBJ2-3 TRBV7-8 . ASSSTSGSEHTQY
TRBJ2-7 TRBV5-4 once ASSSTAASYEQY
TRBJ1-5 TRBV6-5 . ASSGGVGNQPQH
TRBJ2-7 TRBV5-1 . ASSEVVDSGVGSYEQY
TRBJ1-2 TRBV11-3 . ASSSTGPGGYT
TRBJ2-1 TRBV6-6 once ASSYLALAGPNEQF
TRBJ1-5 TRBV7-8 . ASSPAGYSNQPQH
TRBJ2-2 TRBV24-1 . ATSDFTLTGELF
TRBJ2-7 TRBV6-2/TRBV6-3 . ASSGRTSGRNSEQY
TRBJ1-5 TRBV29-1 . SVLGQGTGPQH
TRBJ2-5 TRBV18 . ASSPPVQEETQY
TRBJ2-1 TRBV7-9 . ASSSTDGSSYNEQF
TRBJ2-7 TRBV7-9 . ASSRSGVQY